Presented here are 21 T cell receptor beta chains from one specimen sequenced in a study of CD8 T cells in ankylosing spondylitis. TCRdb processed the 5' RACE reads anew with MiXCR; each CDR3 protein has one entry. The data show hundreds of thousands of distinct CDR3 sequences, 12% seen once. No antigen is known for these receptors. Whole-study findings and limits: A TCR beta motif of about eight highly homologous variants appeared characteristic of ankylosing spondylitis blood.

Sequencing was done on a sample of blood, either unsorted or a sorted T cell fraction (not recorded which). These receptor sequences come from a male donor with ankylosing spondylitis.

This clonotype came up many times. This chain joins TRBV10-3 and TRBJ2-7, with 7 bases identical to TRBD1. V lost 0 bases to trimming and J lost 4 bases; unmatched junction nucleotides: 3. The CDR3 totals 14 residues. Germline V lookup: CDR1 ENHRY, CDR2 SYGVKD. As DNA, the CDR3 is TGTGCCATCAGTGAGTCTAGGGGGCTTTACGAGCAGTACTTC. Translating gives CAISESRGLYEQYF.

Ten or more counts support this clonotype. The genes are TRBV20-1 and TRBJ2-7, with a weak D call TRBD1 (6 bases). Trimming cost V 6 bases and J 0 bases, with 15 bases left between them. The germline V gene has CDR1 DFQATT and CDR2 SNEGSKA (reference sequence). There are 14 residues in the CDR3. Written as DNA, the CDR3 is TGCAGTGCCCCCATGGGGACATACTCCTACGAGCAGTACTTC. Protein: CSAPMGTYSYEQYF.

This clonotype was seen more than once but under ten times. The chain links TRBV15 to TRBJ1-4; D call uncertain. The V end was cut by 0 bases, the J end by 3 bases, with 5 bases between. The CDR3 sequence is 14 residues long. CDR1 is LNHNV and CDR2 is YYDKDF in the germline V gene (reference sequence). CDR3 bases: TGTGCCACCAGCAGAGAGCCGGCTAATGAAAAACTGTTTTTT. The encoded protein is CATSREPANEKLFF.

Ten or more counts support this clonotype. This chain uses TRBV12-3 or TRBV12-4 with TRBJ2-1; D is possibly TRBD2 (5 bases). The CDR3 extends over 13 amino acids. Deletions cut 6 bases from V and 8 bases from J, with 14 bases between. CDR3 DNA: TGTGCCAGCAGCCAACGGGAAGGGCATGAGCAGTTCTTC. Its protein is CASSQREGHEQFF.

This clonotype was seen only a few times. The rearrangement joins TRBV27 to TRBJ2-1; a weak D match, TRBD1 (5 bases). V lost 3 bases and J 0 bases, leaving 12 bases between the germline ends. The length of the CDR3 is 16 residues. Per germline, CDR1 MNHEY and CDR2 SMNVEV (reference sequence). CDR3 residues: CASSFLRVSSYNEQFF. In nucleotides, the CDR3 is TGTGCCAGCAGTTTTCTCAGGGTAAGCTCCTACAATGAGCAGTTCTTC.

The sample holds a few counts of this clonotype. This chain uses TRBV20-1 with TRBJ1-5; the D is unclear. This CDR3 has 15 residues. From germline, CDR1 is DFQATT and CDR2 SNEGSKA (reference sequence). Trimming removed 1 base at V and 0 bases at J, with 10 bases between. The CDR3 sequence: CSARGGAYSNQPQHF. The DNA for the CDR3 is TGCAGTGCTAGAGGGGGAGCTTATAGCAATCAGCCCCAGCATTTT.

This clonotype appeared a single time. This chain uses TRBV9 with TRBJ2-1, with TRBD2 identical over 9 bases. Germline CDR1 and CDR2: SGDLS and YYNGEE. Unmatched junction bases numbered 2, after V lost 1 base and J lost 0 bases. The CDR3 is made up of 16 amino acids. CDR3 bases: TGTGCCAGCAGCGTATTTAGCGGGAGCTCCTACAATGAGCAGTTCTTC. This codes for CASSVFSGSSYNEQFF.

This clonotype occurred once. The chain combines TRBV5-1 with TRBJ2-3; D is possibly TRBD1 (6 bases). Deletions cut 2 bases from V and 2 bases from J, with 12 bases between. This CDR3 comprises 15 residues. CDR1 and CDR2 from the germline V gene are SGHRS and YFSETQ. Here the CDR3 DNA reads TGCGCCAGCAGCTTCCAGGGGATCCTCACAGATACGCAGTATTTT. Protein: CASSFQGILTDTQYF.

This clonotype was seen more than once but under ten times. CDR3 in amino acids: CASTAQGRLTEGTQYF. The CDR3, as DNA: TGTGCCAGCACCGCTCAGGGCCGGCTGACCGAAGGGACCCAGTACTTC. The chain is built from TRBV7-2 and TRBJ2-5; tentative D call: TRBD1 (5 bases). The CDR3 sequence is 16 residues long. The germline V and J ends were trimmed by 7 bases and 7 bases, with 25 bases remaining between them. From germline, CDR1 is SGHTA and CDR2 FQGNSA.

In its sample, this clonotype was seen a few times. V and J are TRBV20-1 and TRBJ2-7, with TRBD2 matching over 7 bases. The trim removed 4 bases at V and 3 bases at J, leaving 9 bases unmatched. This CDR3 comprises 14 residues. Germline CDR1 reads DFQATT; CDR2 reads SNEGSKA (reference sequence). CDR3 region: CSAIKRDRFYEQYF. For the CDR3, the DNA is TGCAGTGCTATAAAGCGGGACCGGTTCTACGAGCAGTACTTC.

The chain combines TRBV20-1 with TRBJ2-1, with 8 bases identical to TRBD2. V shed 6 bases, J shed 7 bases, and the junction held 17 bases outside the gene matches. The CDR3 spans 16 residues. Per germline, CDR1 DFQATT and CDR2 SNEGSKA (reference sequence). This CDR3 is CSASPGFRGRPNEQFF. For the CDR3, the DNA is TGCAGTGCAAGCCCGGGGTTTCGCGGGAGGCCGAATGAGCAGTTCTTC.

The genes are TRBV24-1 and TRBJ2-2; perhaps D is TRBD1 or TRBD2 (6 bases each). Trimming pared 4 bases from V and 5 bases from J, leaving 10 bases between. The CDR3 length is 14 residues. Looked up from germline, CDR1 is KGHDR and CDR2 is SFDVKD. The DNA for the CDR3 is TGTGCCACCAGTGAGCGCGGGACAACCGGGGAGCTGTTTTTT. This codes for CATSERGTTGELFF.

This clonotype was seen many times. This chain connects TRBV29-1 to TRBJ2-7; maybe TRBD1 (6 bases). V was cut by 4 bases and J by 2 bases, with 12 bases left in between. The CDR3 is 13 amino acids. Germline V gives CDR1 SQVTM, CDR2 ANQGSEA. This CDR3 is CSVVQGYPYEQYF. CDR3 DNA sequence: TGCAGCGTTGTACAGGGATACCCCTACGAGCAGTACTTC.

The CDR3 DNA reads TGCAGTGCCCCGGGTCGCTGGATAGCCAAAAACATTCAGTACTTC. It is translated as CSAPGRWIAKNIQYF. The chain carries TRBV20-1 and TRBJ2-4, with D unresolved. Trimming cost V 6 bases and J 0 bases, with 15 bases left between them. The CDR3 extends over 15 amino acids. Germline V gene data show CDR1 as DFQATT and CDR2 as SNEGSKA (reference sequence).

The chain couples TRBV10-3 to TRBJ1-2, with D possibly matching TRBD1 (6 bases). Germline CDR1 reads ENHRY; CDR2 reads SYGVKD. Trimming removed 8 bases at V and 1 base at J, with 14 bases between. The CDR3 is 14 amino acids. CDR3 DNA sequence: TGTGCCATCGGGGGGGGGCCGAGTAACTATGGCTACACCTTC. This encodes CAIGGGPSNYGYTF.

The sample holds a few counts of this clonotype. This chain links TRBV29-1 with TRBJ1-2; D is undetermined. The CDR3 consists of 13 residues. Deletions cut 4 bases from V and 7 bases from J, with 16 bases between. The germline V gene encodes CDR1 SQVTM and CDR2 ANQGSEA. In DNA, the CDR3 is TGCAGCGTTGCGGGCAGCCTTTTGGGTGGCTACACCTTC. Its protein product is CSVAGSLLGGYTF.

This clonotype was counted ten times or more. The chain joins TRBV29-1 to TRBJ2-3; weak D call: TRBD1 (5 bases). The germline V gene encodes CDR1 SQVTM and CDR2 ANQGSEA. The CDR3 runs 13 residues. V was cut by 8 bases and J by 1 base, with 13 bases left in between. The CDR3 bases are TGCAGCCCACAGGAGAGCGGCACAGATACGCAGTATTTT. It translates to CSPQESGTDTQYF.

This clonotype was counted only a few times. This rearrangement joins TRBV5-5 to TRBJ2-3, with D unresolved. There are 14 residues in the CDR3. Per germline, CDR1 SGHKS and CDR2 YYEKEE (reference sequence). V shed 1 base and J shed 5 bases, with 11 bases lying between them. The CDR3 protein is CASSLLGYGDTQYF. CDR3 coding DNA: TGTGCCAGCAGCTTGCTGGGTTACGGAGATACGCAGTATTTT. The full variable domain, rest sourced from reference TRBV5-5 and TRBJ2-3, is DAGVTQSPTHLIKTRGQQVTLRCSPISGHKSVSWYQQVLGQGPQFIFQYYEKEERGRGNFPDRFSARQFPNYSSELNVNALLLGDSALYLCASSLLGYGDTQYFGPGTRLTVL.

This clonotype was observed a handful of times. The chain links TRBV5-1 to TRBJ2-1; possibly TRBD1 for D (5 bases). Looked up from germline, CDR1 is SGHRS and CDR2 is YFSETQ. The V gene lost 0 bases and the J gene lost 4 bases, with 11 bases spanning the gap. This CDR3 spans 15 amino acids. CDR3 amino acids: CASSLAQGQYNEQFF. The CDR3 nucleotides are TGCGCCAGCAGCTTGGCCCAGGGCCAGTACAATGAGCAGTTCTTC.

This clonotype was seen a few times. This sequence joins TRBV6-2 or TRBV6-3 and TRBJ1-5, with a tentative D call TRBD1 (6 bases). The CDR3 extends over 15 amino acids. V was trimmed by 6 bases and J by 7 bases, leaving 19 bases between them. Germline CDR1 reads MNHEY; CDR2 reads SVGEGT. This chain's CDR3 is CASSTGWGAHQPQHF. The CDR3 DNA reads TGTGCCAGCAGCACCGGATGGGGGGCCCACCAGCCCCAGCATTTT.

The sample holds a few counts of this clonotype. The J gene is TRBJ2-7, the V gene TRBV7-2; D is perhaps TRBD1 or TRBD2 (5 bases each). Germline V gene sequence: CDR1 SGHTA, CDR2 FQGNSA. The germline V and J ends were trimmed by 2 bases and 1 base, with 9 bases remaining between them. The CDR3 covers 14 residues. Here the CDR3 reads CASSLPGRSYEQYF. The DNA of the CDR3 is TGTGCCAGCAGCTTACCGGGACGGTCCTACGAGCAGTACTTC.